This T cell receptor (beta chain) derives from a study of cytomegalovirus exposure and HLA in healthy donors. Study-wide points: Per a prior analysis, the majority of TCR beta V segments were productive roughly 87% or roughly 30% of the time. The authors later found HLA-associated TCR beta chains more clonally expanded than equally common others. Researchers catalogued approximately 170 TCR beta chains as cytomegalovirus-associated.

It was with 60 Vbeta and 13 Jbeta primers that the PCR ran. Only in-frame clones appear in the TCRdb table, and some are missing; sequencing was by immunoSEQ multiplex PCR. The data hold roughly 140,000 clones, with roughly 10% observed a single time. Each donor was nominally healthy when sampled (though unrecorded immune exposures were likely). With regard to this clone: What it binds is unknown.

The specimen sequenced was PBMCs. The clonotype was recovered from a male donor in good health and CMV-seronegative.

The CDR3 here is CASSYVDGSYEQYF. The CDR3 nucleotides read TGTGCCAGCAGTTACGTAGACGGGTCCTACGAGCAGTACTTC. This chain connects TRBV6-5 to TRBJ2-7; D call uncertain. The length of the CDR3 is 14 residues. Looked up from germline, CDR1 is MNHEY and CDR2 is SVGAGI. Trimming pared 2 bases from V and 1 base from J, leaving 9 bases between.